This T cell receptor (beta chain) was identified in a study of control samples from healthy donors and cancer patients. Germline trimming cut 5 bases from V and 6 bases from J; bases unmatched to any gene: 10. Germline-derived CDR1 and CDR2 are SEHNR and FQNEAQ (reference sequence). CDR3 length equals 16 residues. Clones were sequenced by immunoSEQ multiplex PCR, and TCRdb holds only the in-frame ones, with some missing. The profile shows fewer than 90,000 clones, 94% of them singletons. This TCR came from a woman between 40 and 50 years old in good health. The chain carries TRBV7-9 and TRBJ1-6; TRBD1 agrees at 7 bases. Source material: blood. The CDR3 region is CASSPTASGGNSPLHF. The CDR3 DNA reads as TGTGCCAGCAGCCCCACGGCGTCAGGGGGTAATTCACCCCTCCACTTT.